The clone carrying this TCR beta chain was seen once. The record originates from a study of blood T cell repertoires in COVID-19. Generated by immunoSEQ multiplex PCR, the TCRdb table keeps only in-frame clones and is missing some. The table lists about 150,000 clones, 75% to 85% of them singletons. The specimen sequenced was peripheral blood. This sequence was found in a woman between 45 and 60 years old with acute or convalescent COVID-19.

CDR3 residues: CASSMGTGGTEAFF. The CDR3, as DNA: TGTGCCAGTAGTATGGGGACAGGGGGCACTGAAGCTTTCTTT. V usage is TRBV19 and J usage is TRBJ1-1, with 11 bases that match TRBD1. With V trimmed by 3 bases and J by 4 bases, 1 base remained unmatched. The CDR3 spans 14 residues. The germline gives CDR1 LNHDA, CDR2 SQIVND (reference sequence).